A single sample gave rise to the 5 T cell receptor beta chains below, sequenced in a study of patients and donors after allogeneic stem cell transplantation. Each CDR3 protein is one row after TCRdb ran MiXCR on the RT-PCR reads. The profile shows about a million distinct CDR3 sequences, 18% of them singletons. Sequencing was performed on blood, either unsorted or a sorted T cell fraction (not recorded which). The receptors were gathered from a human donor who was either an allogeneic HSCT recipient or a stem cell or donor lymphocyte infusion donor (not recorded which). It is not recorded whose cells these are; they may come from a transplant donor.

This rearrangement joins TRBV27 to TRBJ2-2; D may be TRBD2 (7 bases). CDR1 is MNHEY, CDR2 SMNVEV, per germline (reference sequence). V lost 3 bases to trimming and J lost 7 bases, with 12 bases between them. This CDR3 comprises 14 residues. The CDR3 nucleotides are TGTGCCAGCAGTTTGGGGGGGCTCGGCGGGGAGCTGTTTTTT. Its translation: CASSLGGLGGELFF.

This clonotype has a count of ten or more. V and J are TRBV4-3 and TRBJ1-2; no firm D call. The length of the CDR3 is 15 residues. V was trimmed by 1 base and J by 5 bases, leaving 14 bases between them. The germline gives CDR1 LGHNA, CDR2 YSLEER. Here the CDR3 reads CASSQGGGDTYGYTF. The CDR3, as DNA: TGCGCCAGCAGCCAAGGTGGCGGCGATACGTATGGCTACACCTTC.

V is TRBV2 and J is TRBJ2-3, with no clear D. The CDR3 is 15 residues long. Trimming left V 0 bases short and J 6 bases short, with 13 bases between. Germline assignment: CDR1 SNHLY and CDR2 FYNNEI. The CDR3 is CASSEASRSPDTQYF. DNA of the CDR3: TGTGCCAGCAGTGAAGCTAGCAGATCCCCCGATACGCAGTATTTT.

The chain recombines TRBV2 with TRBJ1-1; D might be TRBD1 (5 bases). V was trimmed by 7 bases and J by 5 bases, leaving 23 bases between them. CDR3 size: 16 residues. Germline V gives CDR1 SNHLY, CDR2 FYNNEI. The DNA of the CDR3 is TGTGCCAGCAATTCGGGCAGGGAAGGAGAACGGACTGAAGCTTTCTTT. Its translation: CASNSGREGERTEAFF.

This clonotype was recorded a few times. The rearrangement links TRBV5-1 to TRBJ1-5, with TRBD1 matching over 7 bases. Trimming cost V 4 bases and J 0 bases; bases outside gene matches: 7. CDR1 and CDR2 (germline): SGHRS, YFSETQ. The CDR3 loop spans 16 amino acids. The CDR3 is CASSKGTDYSNQPQHF. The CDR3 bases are TGCGCCAGCAGCAAAGGGACAGATTATAGCAATCAGCCCCAGCATTTT.